This entry features one TCR beta chain sequence. TCRdb keeps only in-frame clones here, not all; method: immunoSEQ multiplex PCR. The sample has 65,000 to 100,000 clones, roughly 94% seen once. The sample is drawn from a study of OX40 agonist ivuxolimab in advanced cancers. The V and J ends lost 3 bases and 4 bases respectively, with 13 bases between them. Germline V lookup: CDR1 MGHDK, CDR2 SYGVNS. The CDR3 spans 14 residues. The sample here was CD4+ or CD8+ T cells sorted from blood, taken in a trial of the OX40 agonist ivuxolimab. This receptor was taken from an adult with an advanced solid tumor such as melanoma, head and neck, liver or kidney cancer. This chain joins TRBV25-1 and TRBJ2-7; the D gene is possibly TRBD2 (7 bases). The CDR3 DNA sequence: TGTGCCAGCAGTGACTCTGGGGGGGCTTACGAGCAGTACTTC. Translation gives CASSDSGGAYEQYF.